This T cell receptor beta chain derives from a study of blood T cell repertoires in COVID-19. Study at large: The analysed material was cDNA or gDNA that came from T cells, B-cell-depleted T cells, or PBMCs.

Germline V gene lookup returns CDR1 SGHNT and CDR2 YYREEE (reference sequence). Germline trimming cut 2 bases from V and 4 bases from J; bases unmatched to any gene: 7. The CDR3 is 15 residues long. Clones were read by immunoSEQ multiplex PCR, and TCRdb kept only the in-frame ones, dropping some. There are more than 200,000 clones in the sample; about 88% occur only once, and 1.5% to 2% lies in the top ten. The sequenced sample consisted of PBMCs or T cells enriched from blood (not recorded which). The chain joins TRBV5-4 to TRBJ2-5; 8 nucleotides agree with TRBD1. This sequence was found in a woman aged 50 to 65 who had recovered from COVID-19. CDR3 loop: CASSFRAGGAETQYF. The CDR3, as DNA: TGTGCCAGCAGCTTCCGAGCAGGGGGCGCAGAGACCCAGTACTTC. The full variable domain, its missing parts supplied by reference TRBV5-4 and TRBJ2-5, is ETGVTQSPTHLIKTRGQQVTLRCSSQSGHNTVSWYQQALGQGPQFIFQYYREEENGRGNFPPRFSGLQFPNYSSELNVNALELDDSALYLCASSFRAGGAETQYFGPGTRLLVL.